Below, 24 T cell receptor beta chains from the same sample are listed, as sequenced in a study of T cells after yellow fever vaccination. One entry per CDR3 protein, called by TCRdb with MiXCR from the 5' RACE reads. This sample yields about 320,000 distinct CDR3 sequences, of which approximately 12% are seen a single time; more than 3% belongs to the top ten. Here the sequenced sample was CD4+ T cells sorted from PBMCs, taken 15 days after the yellow fever booster vaccination. The receptors derive from a man aged 18 to 30 who received the YFV17D yellow fever vaccine.

This clonotype was seen only a few times. The chain couples TRBV9 to TRBJ2-5; D is perhaps TRBD1 (5 bases). Germline CDR1 and CDR2: SGDLS and YYNGEE. The CDR3 is made up of 13 amino acids. Trimming removed 2 bases from V and 1 base from J, with 6 bases in between. CDR3 region: CASSVDTQETQYF. In DNA form, the CDR3 reads TGTGCCAGCAGCGTGGACACCCAAGAGACCCAGTACTTC.

This chain connects TRBV5-1 to TRBJ2-2; 8 bases are a match to TRBD1. V shed 4 bases and J 5 bases; nucleotides not matched to a gene: 7. The CDR3 length is 15 residues. From germline, CDR1 is SGHRS and CDR2 YFSETQ. Written as DNA, the CDR3 is TGCGCCAGCAGCACCGGACAGGGTAGGACCGGGGAGCTGTTTTTT. Protein: CASSTGQGRTGELFF.

The rearrangement links TRBV18 to TRBJ1-1, with unresolved D. Germline V gives CDR1 KGHSH, CDR2 LQKENI. The V and J ends lost 4 bases and 2 bases respectively, with 11 bases between them. The CDR3 is made up of 14 amino acids. In nucleotides, the CDR3 is TGTGCCAGCTCACAAGCGTTGGGTAACACTGAAGCTTTCTTT. It encodes CASSQALGNTEAFF.

The V gene is TRBV7-9, the J gene TRBJ2-1; D ambiguous. V gave up 3 bases and J gave up 13 bases, with 16 bases separating them. The CDR3 loop spans 13 amino acids. CDR1 SEHNR and CDR2 FQNEAQ come from the germline V gene (reference sequence). CDR3 amino acids: CASSFVDRPGQFF. The CDR3 coding sequence is TGTGCCAGCAGCTTCGTGGATCGGCCAGGCCAGTTCTTC.

Comment on this clonotype: A junction end diverges from the germline sequence, so it may reflect a read error. The chain is built from TRBV4-1 and TRBJ1-5; perhaps TRBD1 as D (5 bases). The CDR3 length is 16 residues. Germline CDR1 and CDR2: MGHRA and YSYEKL. The CDR3 DNA reads as TGCGCCAGCAGCGAAGACGGGGGATTGGGCAATCAGCCCCAGCATTTT. It codes for CASSEDGGLGNQPQHF.

This clonotype appeared a few times. This chain links TRBV6-6 with TRBJ2-7; 7 positions match TRBD1. V gave up 6 bases and J gave up 0 bases; unmatched junction bases: 8. Germline lookup yields CDR1 MNHNY and CDR2 SVGAGI (reference sequence). This CDR3 contains 15 residues. The CDR3 sequence is CASRDPGTVSYEQYF. The CDR3 nucleotides read TGTGCCAGCAGGGATCCCGGGACAGTCTCCTACGAGCAGTACTTC.

The rearrangement uses TRBV7-3 and TRBJ2-3; 8 bases fit TRBD2. CDR3 length equals 17 residues. Trimming cost V 5 bases and J 4 bases; bases outside gene matches: 14. The V gene's germline CDR1 is SGHTA and CDR2 FQGTGA. CDR3 coding DNA: TGTGCCAGCAGCCGCGGGGGGTCAGGGGTTCGGGCAGATACGCAGTATTTT. As protein: CASSRGGSGVRADTQYF.

This clonotype was seen a few times. The chain couples TRBV15 to TRBJ2-3; 15 bases agree with TRBD2. The CDR3 totals 14 residues. Trimming took 8 bases from V and 7 from J; bases not matched to a gene: 4. CDR1 LNHNV and CDR2 YYDKDF come from the germline V gene (reference sequence). The DNA of the CDR3 is TGTGCCACCCGGACTAGCGGGGGGGCAAATACGCAGTATTTT. Protein sequence: CATRTSGGANTQYF.

The CDR3 spells CASTNRVVRHQPQHF. CDR3 nucleotides: TGTGCCAGCACTAACAGGGTAGTTCGACATCAGCCCCAGCATTTT. The V gene is TRBV28, the J gene TRBJ1-5, with D possibly TRBD1 on 6 matching bases. V dropped 7 bases and J dropped 5 bases, with 18 bases sitting between them. This CDR3 is 15 amino acids long. CDR1 and CDR2 (germline): MDHEN, SYDVKM.

The rearrangement links TRBV4-1 to TRBJ2-2, with a tentative D call TRBD1 (6 bases). CDR1 MGHRA and CDR2 YSYEKL come from the germline V gene. The CDR3 covers 16 residues. Trimming left V 4 bases short and J 1 base short, with 13 bases between. The CDR3: CASSRSDSWNTGELFF. DNA of the CDR3: TGCGCCAGCAGCCGATCGGACAGCTGGAACACCGGGGAGCTGTTTTTT.

This clonotype was picked up a small number of times. The J gene is TRBJ2-1, the V gene TRBV12-3 or TRBV12-4, with 10 bases aligning to TRBD2. Trimming cost V 5 bases and J 9 bases; bases outside gene matches: 7. This CDR3 is built from 14 residues. The CDR3, as DNA: TGTGCCAGCAGTCAACCGGGACTAGCGACTGAGCAGTTCTTC. Translated, it gives CASSQPGLATEQFF.

This clonotype appeared many times. The chain links TRBV9 to TRBJ2-7; D gene unclear. This CDR3 spans 15 amino acids. Between the trimmed V and J ends, which lost 0 bases and 3 bases, there was a span of 13 bases. The germline V gene encodes CDR1 SGDLS and CDR2 YYNGEE. This CDR3 reads CASSVVPGPDYEQYF. The CDR3 DNA reads TGTGCCAGCAGCGTAGTGCCCGGGCCCGACTACGAGCAGTACTTC.

The sample holds a few counts of this clonotype. The chain carries TRBV18 and TRBJ2-7; D remains unclear. Germline loops: CDR1 KGHSH, CDR2 LQKENI. CDR3 length: 14 residues. V lost 4 bases, J lost 2 bases, and 12 bases lay in between. This CDR3 reads CASSRPPEPYEQYF. CDR3 bases: TGTGCCAGCTCACGCCCGCCGGAACCCTACGAGCAGTACTTC.

This clonotype was recorded once. The genes are TRBV7-8 and TRBJ2-7; 7 bases align to TRBD1. The junction had 7 bases not matched to a gene; V was cut back by 5 bases and J by 3 bases. There are 14 residues in the CDR3. CDR1 is SGHVS, CDR2 FQNEAQ, per germline. CDR3 nucleotides: TGTGCCAGCAGCCGACAAGCAGGGGGCTACGAGCAGTACGTC. Translating gives CASSRQAGGYEQYV.

The chain is built from TRBV4-3 and TRBJ2-3, with no clear D. The germline CDR1 and CDR2 sequences are LGHNA and YSLEER. V was pared by 1 base and J by 6 bases, with 14 bases between. The CDR3 contains 15 residues. For the CDR3, the DNA is TGCGCCAGCAGCCAAGGGGTCTCAACCAGGGATACGCAGTATTTT. Its translation: CASSQGVSTRDTQYF.

This clonotype has at least ten counts. The genes are TRBV5-5 and TRBJ2-5, with TRBD2 matching over 7 bases. The CDR3 runs 13 residues. V lost 4 bases to trimming and J lost 5 bases; unmatched junction nucleotides: 5. Germline V gene data show CDR1 as SGHKS and CDR2 as YYEKEE (reference sequence). CDR3 loop: CASSAGVRETQYF. In DNA form, the CDR3 reads TGTGCCAGCAGCGCGGGAGTCAGGGAGACCCAGTACTTC.

The chain couples TRBV20-1 to TRBJ2-3, with 8 bases matching TRBD1. The germline V gene encodes CDR1 DFQATT and CDR2 SNEGSKA (reference sequence). J was trimmed by 4 bases and V by 6 bases; bases with no gene match: 12. CDR3 length: 15 residues. The CDR3: CSADPRSGGADTQYF. CDR3 DNA: TGCAGTGCAGACCCCAGGTCAGGGGGCGCAGATACGCAGTATTTT.

The chain couples TRBV20-1 to TRBJ2-3; 10 nucleotides match TRBD1. Germline V gene lookup returns CDR1 DFQATT and CDR2 SNEGSKA (reference sequence). This CDR3 spans 15 amino acids. The V gene end was trimmed by 5 bases and the J gene end by 5 bases; junction bases not matched to a gene: 10. The CDR3 sequence: CSAGAGTGVLDTQYF. The CDR3 DNA follows: TGCAGTGCTGGCGCCGGGACAGGGGTTTTAGATACGCAGTATTTT.

This clonotype was recorded many times. The chain uses TRBV5-1 and TRBJ2-1, with 9 bases fitting TRBD2. Germline values: CDR1 SGHRS, CDR2 YFSETQ. V shed 0 bases and J 3 bases; nucleotides not matched to a gene: 4. The CDR3 length is 16 residues. Here the CDR3 DNA reads TGCGCCAGCAGCTTGGCGCGGGGGGGGGACTACAATGAGCAGTTCTTC. This sequence encodes CASSLARGGDYNEQFF.

There are many counts of this clonotype. The chain couples TRBV7-2 to TRBJ2-5; TRBD2 aligns across 12 bases. The length of the CDR3 is 15 residues. V gave up 3 bases and J gave up 2 bases; unmatched junction bases: 1. Per germline, CDR1 SGHTA and CDR2 FQGNSA. CDR3: CASSFGLAGQETQYF. For the CDR3, the DNA is TGTGCCAGCAGCTTCGGACTAGCGGGGCAAGAGACCCAGTACTTC.

This chain links TRBV30 with TRBJ1-1, with D possibly being TRBD1 (6 bases). The CDR3 runs 12 residues. V was cut by 5 bases and J by 0 bases, with 7 bases left in between. The germline V gene has CDR1 GTSNPN and CDR2 SVGIG (reference sequence). CDR3: CAWGQLNTEAFF. The CDR3 DNA follows: TGTGCCTGGGGACAGCTGAACACTGAAGCTTTCTTT.

V and J are TRBV14 and TRBJ2-3, with TRBD2 identical over 10 bases. Germline V CDR1 and CDR2: SGHDN, FVKESK. This CDR3 comprises 17 residues. Germline trimming cut 2 bases from V and 0 bases from J; bases unmatched to any gene: 5. The CDR3 nucleotides are TGTGCCAGCAGCCAACCCCGGACTAGCGGTAGCACAGATACGCAGTATTTT. Translating it yields CASSQPRTSGSTDTQYF.

This clonotype occurred a few times. J is TRBJ2-3 and V is TRBV28; tentative D call: TRBD2 (6 bases). This CDR3 spans 14 amino acids. Germline lookup yields CDR1 MDHEN and CDR2 SYDVKM. V shed 10 bases and J shed 6 bases, with 20 bases lying between them. The CDR3 spells CATNRPGGSDTQYF. The CDR3 nucleotides are TGTGCCACCAATCGTCCCGGAGGGTCGGATACGCAGTATTTT.

This clonotype was detected only once. The chain joins TRBV6-6 to TRBJ2-3, with a tentative D call TRBD1 (7 bases). The length of the CDR3 is 19 residues. V lost 2 bases, J lost 0 bases, and 21 bases lay in between. Per germline, CDR1 MNHNY and CDR2 SVGAGI (reference sequence). In DNA, the CDR3 is TGTGCCAGCAGTTACGGCCCCAGGGGGGCGGCAACTAGCACAGATACGCAGTATTTT. This gives the protein CASSYGPRGAATSTDTQYF.